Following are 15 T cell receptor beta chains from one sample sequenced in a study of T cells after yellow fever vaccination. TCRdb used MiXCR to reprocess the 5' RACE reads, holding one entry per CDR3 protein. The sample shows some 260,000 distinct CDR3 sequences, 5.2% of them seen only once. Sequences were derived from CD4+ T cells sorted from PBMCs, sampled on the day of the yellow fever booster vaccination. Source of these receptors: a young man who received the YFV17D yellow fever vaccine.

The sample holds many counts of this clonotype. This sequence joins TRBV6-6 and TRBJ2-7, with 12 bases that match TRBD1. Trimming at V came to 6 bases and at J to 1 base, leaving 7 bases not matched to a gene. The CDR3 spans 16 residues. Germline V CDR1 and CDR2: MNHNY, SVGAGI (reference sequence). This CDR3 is CASSLPGQGASYEQYF. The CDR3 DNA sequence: TGTGCCAGCAGCCTCCCGGGACAGGGGGCTTCCTACGAGCAGTACTTC.

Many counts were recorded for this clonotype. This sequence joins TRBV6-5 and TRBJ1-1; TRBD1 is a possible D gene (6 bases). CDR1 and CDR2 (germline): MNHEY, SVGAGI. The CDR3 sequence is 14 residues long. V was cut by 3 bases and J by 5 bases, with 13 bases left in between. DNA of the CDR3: TGTGCCAGCAGTTATCGGCAGGGGAGGACTGAAGCTTTCTTT. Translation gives CASSYRQGRTEAFF.

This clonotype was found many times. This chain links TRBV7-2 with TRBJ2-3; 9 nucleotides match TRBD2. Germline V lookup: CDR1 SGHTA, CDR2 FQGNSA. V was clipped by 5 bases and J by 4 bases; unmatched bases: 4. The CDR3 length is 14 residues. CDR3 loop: CASSNSGGADTQYF. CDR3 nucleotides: TGTGCCAGCAGCAATAGCGGGGGTGCAGATACGCAGTATTTT.

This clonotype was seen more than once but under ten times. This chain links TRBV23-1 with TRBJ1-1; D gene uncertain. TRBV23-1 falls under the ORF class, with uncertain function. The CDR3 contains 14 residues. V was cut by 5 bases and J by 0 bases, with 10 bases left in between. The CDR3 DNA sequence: TGCGCCAGCAGTTCTCAGATCATGAACACTGAAGCTTTCTTT. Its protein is CASSSQIMNTEAFF.

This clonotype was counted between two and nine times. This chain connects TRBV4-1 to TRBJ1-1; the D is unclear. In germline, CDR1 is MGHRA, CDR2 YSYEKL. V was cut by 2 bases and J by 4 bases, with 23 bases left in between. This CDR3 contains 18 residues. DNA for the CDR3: TGCGCCAGCAGCCAACCCCTACGAGGACGAGAGCTGGGCACTGAAGCTTTCTTT. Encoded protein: CASSQPLRGRELGTEAFF.

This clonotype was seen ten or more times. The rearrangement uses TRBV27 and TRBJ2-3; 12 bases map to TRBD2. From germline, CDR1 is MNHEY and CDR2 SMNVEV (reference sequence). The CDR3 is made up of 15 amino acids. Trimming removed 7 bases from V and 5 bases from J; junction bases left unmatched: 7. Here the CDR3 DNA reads TGTGCCAGCAACCGACTAGCGGGGGATGGAGATACGCAGTATTTT. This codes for CASNRLAGDGDTQYF.

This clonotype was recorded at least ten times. CDR3 bases: TGTGCGAGCCTTGCCTGGGGGGAGACCCAGTACTTC. Its protein is CASLAWGETQYF. V and J are TRBV12-3 or TRBV12-4 and TRBJ2-5, with D perhaps matching TRBD1 or TRBD2 (5 bases each). This CDR3 spans 12 amino acids.

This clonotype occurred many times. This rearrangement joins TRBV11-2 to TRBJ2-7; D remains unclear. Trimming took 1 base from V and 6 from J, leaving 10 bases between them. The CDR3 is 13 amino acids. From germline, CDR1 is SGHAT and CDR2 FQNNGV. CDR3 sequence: CASSLADQGEQYV. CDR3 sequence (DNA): TGTGCCAGCAGCTTAGCGGACCAAGGCGAGCAGTACGTC.

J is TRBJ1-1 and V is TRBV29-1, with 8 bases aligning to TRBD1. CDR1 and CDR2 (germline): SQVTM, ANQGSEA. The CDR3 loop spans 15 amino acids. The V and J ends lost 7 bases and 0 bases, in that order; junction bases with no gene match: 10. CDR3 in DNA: TGCAGCGGGGCAGGGGGCTGGGGGATGAACACTGAAGCTTTCTTT. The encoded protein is CSGAGGWGMNTEAFF.

Here the CDR3 reads CASSQDLLTPPYTEQFF. DNA of the CDR3: TGTGCCAGCAGCCAAGATCTACTTACCCCCCCGTATACTGAGCAGTTCTTC. V usage is TRBV4-2 and J usage is TRBJ2-1; D ambiguous. Germline lookup yields CDR1 LGHNA and CDR2 YNFKEQ. The CDR3 consists of 17 residues. The V end was cut by 0 bases, the J end by 9 bases, with 21 bases between.

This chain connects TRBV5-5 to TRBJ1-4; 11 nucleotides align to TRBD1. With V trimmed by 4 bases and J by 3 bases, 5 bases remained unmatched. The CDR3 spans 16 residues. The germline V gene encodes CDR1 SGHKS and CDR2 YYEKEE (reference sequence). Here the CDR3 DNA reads TGTGCCAGCAGCGCCGGACAGGGGGCCGCTAATGAAAAACTGTTTTTT. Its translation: CASSAGQGAANEKLFF.

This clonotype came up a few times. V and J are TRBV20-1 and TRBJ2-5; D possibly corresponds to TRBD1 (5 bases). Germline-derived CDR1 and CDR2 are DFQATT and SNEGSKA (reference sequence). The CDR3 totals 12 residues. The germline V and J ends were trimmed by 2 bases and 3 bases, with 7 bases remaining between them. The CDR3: CSARSDKETQYF. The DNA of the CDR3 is TGCAGTGCTAGATCGGACAAAGAGACCCAGTACTTC.

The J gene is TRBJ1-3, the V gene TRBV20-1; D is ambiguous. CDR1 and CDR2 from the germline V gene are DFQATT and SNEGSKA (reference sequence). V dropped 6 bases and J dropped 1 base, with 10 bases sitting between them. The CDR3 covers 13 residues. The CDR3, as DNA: TGCAGTGCCCTGGTCCGATCTGGAAACACCATATATTTT. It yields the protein CSALVRSGNTIYF.

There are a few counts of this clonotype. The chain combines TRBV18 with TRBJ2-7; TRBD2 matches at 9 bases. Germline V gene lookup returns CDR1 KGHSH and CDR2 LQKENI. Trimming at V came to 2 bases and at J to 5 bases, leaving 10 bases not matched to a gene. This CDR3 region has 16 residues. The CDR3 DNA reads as TGTGCCAGCTCACCAAAAAGCGGGGGGCCATTCCACGAGCAGTACGTC. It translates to CASSPKSGGPFHEQYV.

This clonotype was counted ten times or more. The CDR3 region has the DNA TGTGCCAGCAGCCGCGAATGGGGTTTGGCAGATACGCAGTATTTT. Its protein product is CASSREWGLADTQYF. The chain joins TRBV7-2 to TRBJ2-3; no firm D call. The V gene lost 5 bases and the J gene lost 4 bases, with 16 bases spanning the gap. Germline V gene data show CDR1 as SGHTA and CDR2 as FQGNSA. The CDR3 contains 15 residues. Looking up the rest from reference TRBV7-2 and TRBJ2-3 gives the full variable domain: GAGVSQSPSNKVTEKGKDVELRCDPISGHTALYWYRQSLGQGLEFLIYFQGNSAPDKSGLPSDRFSAERTGGSVSTLTIQRTQQEDSAVYLCASSREWGLADTQYFGPGTRLTVL.